This TCR beta chain comes out of a study of monozygotic twins with inflammatory bowel disease (dated by TCRdb to between 2019 and 2020). For the wider study: A total of some 30 monozygotic twin pairs were included in the full study, comprising nine German pairs (four IBD-concordant, five IBD-discordant) and 19 IBD-discordant Danish pairs. The search for disease-associated traits relied mainly on comparing, within discordant pairs, IBD patients with their genetically identical healthy co-twins. Each individual had, on average, about 151 000 unique TCRalpha sequences and 181 000 unique TCRbeta sequences available for analysis.

From each donor, a roughly 2.7 ml peripheral blood sample was collected into PAXgene tubes and kept at -80 degrees C. Total RNA was isolated from whole blood with the PAXgene blood miRNA kit on an automated QIAcube, without T cell sorting. Peripheral blood from monozygotic twin pairs who were concordant or discordant for inflammatory bowel disease underwent deep TCRalpha and TCRbeta repertoire profiling using unique molecular barcoding. Smoking habits were recorded for all twin pairs, and individuals were classified as current, former or never smokers. The protocol used for the library was 5' RACE. For each TCR library, 3,500 to 4,000 ng of total RNA was used. For each sample, cDNA was synthesized in eight separate reactions using SMARTScribe reverse transcriptase. Unique molecular identifiers containing a 6-nucleotide sample barcode were introduced through template switching during cDNA synthesis. Two nested PCRs of around 15 and 10 cycles amplified the TCRalpha and TCRbeta cDNA, and bead purification followed each PCR. Before amplification, the cDNA was treated with uracil DNA-glycosylase and purified using the QIAquick PCR purification kit. The second PCR added Illumina TruSeq-compatible adapters along with sample-specific barcodes. Library quality and concentration were checked on TapeStation and Qubit, and libraries were pooled at about 5 ng each. Sequencing of the pooled libraries was done on an Illumina HiSeq2500 single-index Rapid Run using custom sequencing primers and 2 x 100 bp reads. On the study's bioinformatics: PCR and sequencing errors were corrected by UMI-based consensus assembly using MiGEC version 1.2.6. MiXCR version 2.1.1 was used for V(D)J alignment, clonotype assembly and CDR3 extraction. To normalise gene usage, clonotype sharing and MAIT/NKT TCR abundance, the top 1000, 10 000 and 20 000 clonotypes in each sample were analysed. After downsampling to 27 000 UMIs, diversity was calculated as the inverse Simpson index using the vegan R package. Paired Mann-Whitney U tests were applied to discordant twin pairs, and Benjamini-Hochberg correction was used for multiple testing. With the reads reprocessed by TCRdb, a single entry stands for each CDR3 protein sequence and no DNA is reported. The V and J calls were determined by TCRdb, not by the authors. This specimen's table enumerates fewer than 550,000 distinct CDR3 sequences. The top ten clonotypes cover under 3% of the sample.

The CDR3 goes from the cysteine to the phenylalanine over 16 residues. The coding DNA is unavailable. CDR1 and CDR2, per the germline V gene, are SGHAT and FQNNGV. Points on this clonotype: This receptor's antigen is unknown.

Overall study results and their limits: Compared with healthy twins, IBD patients had fewer clonotypes in common with other individuals, a difference most pronounced in patients showing signs of disease activity. Background noise and inter-individual variability may have been introduced into the repertoires by the differing immunosuppressive treatments among patients. Concordant and discordant twins showed no difference in repertoire similarity, possibly because of limited statistical power. Measured by the inverse Simpson index, TCRbeta repertoire diversity was lower in IBD patients than in their healthy co-twins. Different T cell subtypes could not be distinguished in the analysis. The results gave no support for a single strong signal or clonotype linked to IBD.

The sequenced material came from blood. The chain is encoded by TRBV11-2 joined to TRBJ2-5; TCRdb names TRBD1, which stays unverified in the absence of DNA. The clonotype was recovered from a human donor with ulcerative colitis or Crohn's disease, or a healthy co-twin of an affected twin (not recorded which). The encoded CDR3 is CASSPYGTGHQETQYF.